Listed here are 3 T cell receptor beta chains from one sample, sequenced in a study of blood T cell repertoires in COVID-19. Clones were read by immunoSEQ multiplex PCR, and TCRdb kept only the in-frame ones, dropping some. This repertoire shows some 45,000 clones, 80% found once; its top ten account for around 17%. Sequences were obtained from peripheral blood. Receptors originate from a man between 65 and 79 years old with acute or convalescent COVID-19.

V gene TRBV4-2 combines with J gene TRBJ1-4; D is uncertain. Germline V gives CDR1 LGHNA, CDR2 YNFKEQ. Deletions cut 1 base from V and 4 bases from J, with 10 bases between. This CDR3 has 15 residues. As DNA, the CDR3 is TGTGCCAGCAGCCAAGTGGGAGGGAGTAATGAAAAACTGTTTTTT. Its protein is CASSQVGGSNEKLFF.

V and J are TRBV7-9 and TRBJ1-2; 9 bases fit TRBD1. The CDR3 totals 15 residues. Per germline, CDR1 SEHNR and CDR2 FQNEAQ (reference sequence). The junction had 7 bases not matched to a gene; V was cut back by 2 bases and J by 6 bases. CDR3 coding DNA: TGTGCCAGCAGCTTAACAGGGGGCAGTCCCCATGGCTACACCTTC. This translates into CASSLTGGSPHGYTF. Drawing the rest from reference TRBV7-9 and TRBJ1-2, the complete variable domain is DTGVSQNPRHKITKRGQNVTFRCDPISEHNRLYWYRQTLGQGPEFLTYFQNEAQLEKSRLLSDRFSAERPKGSFSTLEIQRTEQGDSAMYLCASSLTGGSPHGYTFGSGTRLTVV.

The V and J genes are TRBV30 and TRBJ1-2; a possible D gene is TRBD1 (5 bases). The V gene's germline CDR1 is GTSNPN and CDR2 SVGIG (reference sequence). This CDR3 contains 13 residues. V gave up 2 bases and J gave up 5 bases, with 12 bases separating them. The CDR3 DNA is TGTGCCTGGAGTAGGGGCTTGGATTATGGCTACACCTTC. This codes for CAWSRGLDYGYTF.